This entry features one TCR beta chain sequence. Source study methods: It was from reference gene primer amplification that nucleated cell counts were estimated. Profiled with immunoSEQ multiplex PCR; TCRdb holds only in-frame clones, not every one. V and J calls plus clone size are reproduced from that table; the DNA served to infer D and trimming. This sample has 200,000 to 250,000 clones; about 86% occur once, and the top ten carry approximately 4%. Per germline, CDR1 SGHRS and CDR2 YFSETQ. This CDR3 is 15 amino acids long. Trimming took 0 bases from V and 0 from J, leaving 7 bases between them. This sample was taken from a study of blood T cell repertoires in COVID-19.

This TCR derives from a woman aged 25 to 39 who had been exposed to COVID-19. Material: PBMCs or T cells enriched from blood (not recorded which). This sequence joins TRBV5-1 and TRBJ1-5; D gene uncertain. CDR3 bases: TGCGCCAGCAGCTTGGGAGGAAATAGCAATCAGCCCCAGCATTTT. Translated: CASSLGGNSNQPQHF.